This T cell receptor beta chain was sequenced for a study of cytomegalovirus exposure and HLA in healthy donors. Study details: A prior analysis found about 110 million unique TCR beta sequences from 150 million to 200 million T cells. Whole-study results and caveats: Roughly uniform depth of sequencing across donors was assumed in presence/absence analyses.

PCR primers comprised 60 Vbeta and 13 Jbeta primers. Using immunoSEQ multiplex PCR, the repertoire was profiled, and TCRdb retains in-frame clones only, with some absent. Of 90,000 to 110,000 clones detected, under 80% appear once; the ten largest clones hold about 7.7%. This CDR3 spans 15 amino acids. CDR1 and CDR2 from the germline V gene are SEHNR and FQNEAQ (reference sequence). V lost 3 bases, J lost 8 bases, and 17 bases lay in between. Comment on this clone: Its antigen is as yet unknown.

The TCR originated in a woman aged 45-60 years in good health and CMV-seropositive. V is TRBV7-9 and J is TRBJ2-1; TRBD1 might be the D (5 bases). The material sequenced was PBMCs. The CDR3 protein is CASSFTAGLIYEQFF. The CDR3 bases are TGTGCCAGCAGCTTCACCGCAGGGTTAATATATGAGCAGTTCTTC. Filled out from reference TRBV7-9 and TRBJ2-1, the complete variable domain reads DTGVSQNPRHKITKRGQNVTFRCDPISEHNRLYWYRQTLGQGPEFLTYFQNEAQLEKSRLLSDRFSAERPKGSFSTLEIQRTEQGDSAMYLCASSFTAGLIYEQFFGPGTRLTVL.